This T cell receptor beta chain was retrieved from a study of persistence of HIV-infected CD4 T cells. Study results and limitations: TCR analyses could not target the rare provirus-carrying CMV-responding cells.

As for this clone: What it binds is not known.

The immunoSEQ assay was version 4, run in survey mode. Measured with immunoSEQ multiplex PCR; TCRdb has only the in-frame clones, and not every one. The repertoire holds approximately 5,000 clones, with 64% as singletons. V lost 5 bases to trimming and J lost 1 base; unmatched junction nucleotides: 7. Per the germline V gene, CDR1 is KGHSH and CDR2 is LQKENI. CDR3 length: 17 residues. Cells were stimulated with CMV-infected fibroblast lysates at approximately 10 ug/mL. Sorting selected CD4+ T cells upregulating both CD40 ligand and CD69. Undetectable plasma HIV-1 RNA below 50 copies/mL lasted at least 4 years.

This sequence was found in an adult man with HIV who was CMV-seropositive. The rearrangement uses TRBV18 and TRBJ2-3; 12 bases are shared with TRBD2. Source: CD4+ T cells sorted from PBMCs after approximately 19-hour stimulation, taken from a patient who received antiretroviral therapy. The CDR3 DNA reads as TGTGCCAGCTCAAAGCGACTAGCGGGAGAGGGCACAGATACGCAGTATTTT. The encoded protein is CASSKRLAGEGTDTQYF.